Listed here are 11 T cell receptor beta chains from one sample, sequenced in a study of cytomegalovirus exposure and HLA in healthy donors. Researchers ran the PCR with 60 Vbeta and 13 Jbeta primers. TCRdb's copy holds only in-frame clones and misses some; the assay was immunoSEQ multiplex PCR. The table includes about 140,000 clones, around 79% detected once. The sequencing input was PBMCs. The receptors were sampled from a male donor in good health and CMV-seronegative.

This chain links TRBV30 with TRBJ2-7; unclear D gene. V lost 0 bases to trimming and J lost 5 bases, with 11 bases between them. The germline V gene encodes CDR1 GTSNPN and CDR2 SVGIG (reference sequence). This CDR3 has 13 residues. CDR3 residues: CAWSVDGGDEQYF. CDR3 DNA sequence: TGTGCCTGGAGTGTAGACGGTGGAGACGAGCAGTACTTC.

The genes are TRBV5-1 and TRBJ2-5; D call uncertain. The CDR3 contains 17 residues. Germline CDR1 and CDR2: SGHRS and YFSETQ. Trimming took off 1 base at V and 3 bases at J, with 19 bases between the two ends. DNA for the CDR3: TGCGCCAGCAGCTTGTTTTTGCCACACACTATGAAAGAGACCCAGTACTTC. Translated, it gives CASSLFLPHTMKETQYF.

The rearrangement joins TRBV11-2 to TRBJ2-7; D may be TRBD1 (6 bases). This CDR3 is built from 12 residues. Trimming cost V 0 bases and J 8 bases, with 8 bases left between them. Germline V CDR1 and CDR2: SGHAT, FQNNGV. In DNA, the CDR3 is TGTGCCAGCAGCTTAGAGCAGGGGAAGCAGTACTTC. It is translated as CASSLEQGKQYF.

The genes are TRBV13 and TRBJ2-1; the D is unclear. In germline, CDR1 is PRHDT, CDR2 FYEKMQ (reference sequence). Trimming cost V 3 bases and J 7 bases, with 10 bases left between them. This CDR3 spans 13 amino acids. CDR3: CASSFSEANEQFF. The CDR3 nucleotides are TGTGCCAGCAGCTTCAGTGAGGCGAATGAGCAGTTCTTC.

This chain connects TRBV28 to TRBJ1-2; D remains unclear. There are 10 residues in the CDR3. Germline values: CDR1 MDHEN, CDR2 SYDVKM. Trimming shortened V by 8 bases and J by 8 bases, and 9 bases separated the two germline ends. Here the CDR3 reads CASGLRGYTF. CDR3 coding DNA: TGTGCCAGCGGACTGCGGGGCTACACCTTC.

This chain's CDR3 is CASSGGASGSHEQYF. As DNA, the CDR3 is TGTGCCAGCAGTGGGGGGGCTAGCGGGAGCCACGAGCAGTACTTC. The V gene is TRBV28, the J gene TRBJ2-7; 10 bases match TRBD2. The germline V gene has CDR1 MDHEN and CDR2 SYDVKM. This CDR3 region has 15 residues. Trimming cost V 5 bases and J 5 bases; bases outside gene matches: 9.

This clone has a handful of counts. The chain is built from TRBV14 and TRBJ2-1; weak D call: TRBD2 (7 bases). Germline V gene data show CDR1 as SGHDN and CDR2 as FVKESK. This CDR3 has 17 amino acids. Trimming shortened V by 1 base and J by 3 bases, and 16 bases separated the two germline ends. The CDR3 DNA reads TGTGCCAGCAGCCAAGCTTTGGGGGGGCTCGTCTACAATGAGCAGTTCTTC. Translated: CASSQALGGLVYNEQFF.

The V and J genes are TRBV20-1 and TRBJ2-7; 7 bases agree with TRBD1. The CDR3 totals 11 residues. Trimming removed 5 bases from V and 4 bases from J; junction bases left unmatched: 2. From germline, CDR1 is DFQATT and CDR2 SNEGSKA (reference sequence). The chain's CDR3 is CSAGDRYEQYF. As DNA, the CDR3 is TGCAGTGCTGGGGACAGATACGAGCAGTACTTC.

The chain carries TRBV5-1 and TRBJ2-1; TRBD1 matches 7 bases. Germline CDR1 is SGHRS and CDR2 is YFSETQ. The CDR3 loop spans 16 amino acids. Trimming at V came to 4 bases and at J to 0 bases, leaving 7 bases not matched to a gene. The CDR3 DNA reads TGCGCCAGCAGCCTAATGGGACAGAGCTCCTACAATGAGCAGTTCTTC. This codes for CASSLMGQSSYNEQFF.

The V call is TRBV5-4, the J call TRBJ2-1; 8 nucleotides align to TRBD2. Germline V lookup: CDR1 SGHNT, CDR2 YYREEE (reference sequence). This CDR3 spans 15 amino acids. V lost 3 bases to trimming and J lost 10 bases; unmatched junction nucleotides: 12. The CDR3 region is CASSYVAGSQLEQFF. The DNA of the CDR3 is TGTGCCAGCAGCTACGTAGCGGGGTCGCAGTTGGAGCAGTTCTTC.

On this clone itself: One junction end does not reproduce the germline sequence, and a read error may be involved. The chain carries TRBV30 and TRBJ1-1; the match to TRBD1 covers 9 bases. Germline V lookup: CDR1 GTSNPN, CDR2 SVGIG (reference sequence). The CDR3 totals 12 residues. The CDR3 loop reads CAWSVQGAVARF. The DNA for the CDR3 is TGTGCCTGGAGTGTACAGGGGGCGGTGGCTCGCTTT.